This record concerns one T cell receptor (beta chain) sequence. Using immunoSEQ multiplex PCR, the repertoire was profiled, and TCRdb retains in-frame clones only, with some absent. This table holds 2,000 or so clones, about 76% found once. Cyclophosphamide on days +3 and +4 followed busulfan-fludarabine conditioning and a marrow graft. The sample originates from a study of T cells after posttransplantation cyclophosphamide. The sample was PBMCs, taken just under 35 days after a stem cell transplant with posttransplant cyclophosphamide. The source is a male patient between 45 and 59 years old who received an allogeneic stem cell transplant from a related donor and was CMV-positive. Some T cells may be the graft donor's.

This CDR3 reads CAPVSVQGSSYEQYF. The DNA of the CDR3 is TGTGCCCCGGTAAGCGTACAGGGGTCCTCCTACGAGCAGTACTTC. The rearrangement joins TRBV10-3 to TRBJ2-7, with 7 bases lining up with TRBD1. This CDR3 contains 15 residues. Trimming at V came to 11 bases and at J to 0 bases, leaving 13 bases not matched to a gene. The germline V gene encodes CDR1 ENHRY and CDR2 SYGVKD.